The rows below give T cell receptor beta chains drawn from one sample of a study of cytomegalovirus exposure and HLA in healthy donors. The protocol was immunoSEQ multiplex PCR, while the TCRdb copy is restricted to in-frame clones and leaves out a portion. The sample records roughly 100,000 clones, 76% being singletons. The specimen was PBMCs. These receptors all come from a man between 35 and 55 years old in good health and CMV-seropositive. The CDR3 runs from the conserved cysteine through the conserved F or W. D genes are given only for firm matches. Not every row has a clone size; where given, it reads once, few, many or a size class.

TRBV7-8	.	TRBJ2-1	17	.	TGTGCCAGCAGCCCGCTACCGGGAACCACCCCAACCGGTGAGCAGTTCTTC	CASSPLPGTTPTGEQFF
TRBV5-8	TRBD1	TRBJ1-5	15	once	TGTGCCAGCAGCTTGGAGGACAGGGGTGGCCAGCCCCAGCATTTT	CASSLEDRGGQPQHF
TRBV27	TRBD1	TRBJ2-7	15	.	TGTGCCAGCAGACGAGGGGGACAGGTCGGTTACGAGCAGTACTTC	CASRRGGQVGYEQYF
TRBV2	.	TRBJ2-5	13	.	TGTGCCAGCAGTGTGGGGAGAGAAGAGACCCAGTACTTC	CASSVGREETQYF
TRBV6-5	TRBD1	TRBJ1-1	15	.	TGTGCCAGCAGCTTTAAACAGGGGGGCTACACTGAAGCTTTCTTT	CASSFKQGGYTEAFF
TRBV15	.	TRBJ2-6	15	few	TGTGCCACCGATTCCGGAGGGTCTGGGGCCAACGTCCTGACTTTC	CATDSGGSGANVLTF
TRBV10-2	TRBD1	TRBJ2-1	15	once	TGCGCCAGCAGTGATAACAGGGGGTTCTACAATGAGCAGTTCTTC	CASSDNRGFYNEQFF
TRBV5-4	.	TRBJ2-5	12	.	TGTGCCAGCAGCTTGGCTCGAGAGACCCAGTACTTC	CASSLARETQYF
TRBV7-9	.	TRBJ2-3	14	.	TGTGCCAGCAGCTTCGATCGGGGTGCAGATACGCAGTATTTT	CASSFDRGADTQYF
TRBV6-4	.	TRBJ2-1	13	medium-sized	TGTGCCAGCAGTGACGGAGGTATCAATGAGCAGTTCTTC	CASSDGGINEQFF
TRBV18	TRBD1	TRBJ1-6	15	.	TGTGCCAGCTCACGCACGGACAGGGGGAATTCACCCCTCCACTTT	CASSRTDRGNSPLHF